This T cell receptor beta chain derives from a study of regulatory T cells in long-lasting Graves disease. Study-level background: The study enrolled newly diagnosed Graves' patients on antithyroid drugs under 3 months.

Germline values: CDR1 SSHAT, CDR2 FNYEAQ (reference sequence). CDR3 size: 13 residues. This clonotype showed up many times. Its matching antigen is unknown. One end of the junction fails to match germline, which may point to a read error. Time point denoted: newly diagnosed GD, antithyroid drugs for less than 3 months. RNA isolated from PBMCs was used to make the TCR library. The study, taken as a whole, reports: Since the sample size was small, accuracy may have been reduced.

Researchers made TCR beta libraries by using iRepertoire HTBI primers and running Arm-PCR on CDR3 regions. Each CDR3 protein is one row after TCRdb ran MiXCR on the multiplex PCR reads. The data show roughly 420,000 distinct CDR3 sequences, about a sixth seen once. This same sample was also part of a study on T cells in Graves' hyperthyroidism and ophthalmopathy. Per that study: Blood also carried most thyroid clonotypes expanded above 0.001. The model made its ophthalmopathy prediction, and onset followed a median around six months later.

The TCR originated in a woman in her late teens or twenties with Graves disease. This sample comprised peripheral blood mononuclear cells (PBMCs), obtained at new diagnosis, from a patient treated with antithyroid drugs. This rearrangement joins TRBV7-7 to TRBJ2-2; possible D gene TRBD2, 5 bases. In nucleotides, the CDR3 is TGTGCTAGCAGTCTTCGGGAAACCGGGGAGCTGTTTTTT. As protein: CASSLRETGELFF.